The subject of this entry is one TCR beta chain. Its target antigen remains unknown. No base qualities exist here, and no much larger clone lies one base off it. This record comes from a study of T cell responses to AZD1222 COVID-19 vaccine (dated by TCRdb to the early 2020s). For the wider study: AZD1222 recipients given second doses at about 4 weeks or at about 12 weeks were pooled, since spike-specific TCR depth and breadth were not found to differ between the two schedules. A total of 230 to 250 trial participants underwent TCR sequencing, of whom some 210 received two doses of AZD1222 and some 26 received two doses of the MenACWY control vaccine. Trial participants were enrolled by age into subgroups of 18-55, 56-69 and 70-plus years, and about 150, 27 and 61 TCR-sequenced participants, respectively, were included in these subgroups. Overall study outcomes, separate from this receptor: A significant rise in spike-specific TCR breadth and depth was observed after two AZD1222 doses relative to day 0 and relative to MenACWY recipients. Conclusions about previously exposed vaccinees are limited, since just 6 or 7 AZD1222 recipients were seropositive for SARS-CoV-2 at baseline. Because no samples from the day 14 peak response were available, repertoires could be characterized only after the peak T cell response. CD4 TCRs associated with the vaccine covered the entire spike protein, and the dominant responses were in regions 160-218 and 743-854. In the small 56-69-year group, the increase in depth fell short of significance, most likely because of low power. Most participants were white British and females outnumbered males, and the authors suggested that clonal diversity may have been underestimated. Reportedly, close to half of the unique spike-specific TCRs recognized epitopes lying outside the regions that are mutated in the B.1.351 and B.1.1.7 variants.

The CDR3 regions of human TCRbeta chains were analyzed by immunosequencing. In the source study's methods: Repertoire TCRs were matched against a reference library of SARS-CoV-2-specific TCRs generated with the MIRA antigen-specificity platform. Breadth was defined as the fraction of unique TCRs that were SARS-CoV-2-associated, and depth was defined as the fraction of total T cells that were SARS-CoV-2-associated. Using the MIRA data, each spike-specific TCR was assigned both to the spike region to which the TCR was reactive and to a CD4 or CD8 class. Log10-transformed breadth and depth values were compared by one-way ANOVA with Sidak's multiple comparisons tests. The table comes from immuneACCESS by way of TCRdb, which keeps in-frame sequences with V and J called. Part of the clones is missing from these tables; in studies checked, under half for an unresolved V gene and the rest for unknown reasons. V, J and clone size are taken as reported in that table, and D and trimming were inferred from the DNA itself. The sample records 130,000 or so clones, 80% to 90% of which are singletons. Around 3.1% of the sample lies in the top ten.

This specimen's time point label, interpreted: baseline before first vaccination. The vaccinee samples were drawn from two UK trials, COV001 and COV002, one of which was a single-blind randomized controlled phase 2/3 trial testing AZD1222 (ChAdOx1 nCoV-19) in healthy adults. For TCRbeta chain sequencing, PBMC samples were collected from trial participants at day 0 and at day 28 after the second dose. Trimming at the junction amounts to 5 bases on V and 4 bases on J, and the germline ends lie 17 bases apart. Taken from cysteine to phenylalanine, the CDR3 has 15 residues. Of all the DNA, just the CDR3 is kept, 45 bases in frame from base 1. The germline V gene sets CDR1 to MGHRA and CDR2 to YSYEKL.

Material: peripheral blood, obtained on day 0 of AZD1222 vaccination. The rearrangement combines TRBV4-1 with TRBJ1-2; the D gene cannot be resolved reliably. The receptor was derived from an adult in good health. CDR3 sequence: CASSYNVGDFYGYTF. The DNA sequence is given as TGCGCCAGCAGCTACAATGTGGGCGATTTCTATGGCTACACCTTC.